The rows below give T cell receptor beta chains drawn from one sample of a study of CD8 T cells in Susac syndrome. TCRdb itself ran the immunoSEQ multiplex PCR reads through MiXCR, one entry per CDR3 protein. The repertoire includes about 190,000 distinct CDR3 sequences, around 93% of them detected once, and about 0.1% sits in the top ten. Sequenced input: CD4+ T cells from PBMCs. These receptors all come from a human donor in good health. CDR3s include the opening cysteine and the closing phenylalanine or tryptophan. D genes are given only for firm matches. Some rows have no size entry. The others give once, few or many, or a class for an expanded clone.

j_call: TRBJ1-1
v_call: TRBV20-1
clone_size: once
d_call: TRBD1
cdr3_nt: TGCAGTGCTAGGGGACAGTTGAACACTGAAGCTTTCTTT
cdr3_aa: CSARGQLNTEAFF

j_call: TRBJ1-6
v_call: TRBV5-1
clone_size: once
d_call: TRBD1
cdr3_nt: TGCGCCAGCAGCTTAACCGGGACAGAAAATTCACCCCTCCACTTT
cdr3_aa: CASSLTGTENSPLHF

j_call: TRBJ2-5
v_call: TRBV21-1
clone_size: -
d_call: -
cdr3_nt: TGTGCCAGCAGCGATCACCATGGCCCCACGAGGGAGACCCAGTACTTC
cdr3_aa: CASSDHHGPTRETQYF

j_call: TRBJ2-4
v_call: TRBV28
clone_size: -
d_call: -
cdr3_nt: TGTGCCACGGGAGGACAGGCCCTTCGGATGGCCAAAAACATTCAGTACTTC
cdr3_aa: CATGGQALRMAKNIQYF

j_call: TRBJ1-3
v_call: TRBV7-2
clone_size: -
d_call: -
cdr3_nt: TGTGCCAGCAGCCCCGCAACTGGAAACACCATATATTTT
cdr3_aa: CASSPATGNTIYF

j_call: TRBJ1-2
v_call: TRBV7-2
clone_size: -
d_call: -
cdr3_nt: TGTGCCAGCACCACTACAGGGAAAGGCTACACCTTC
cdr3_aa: CASTTTGKGYTF

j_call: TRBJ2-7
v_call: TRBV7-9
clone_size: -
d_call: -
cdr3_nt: TGTGCCAGCAGCTTAGACTGGTACGAGCAGTACTTC
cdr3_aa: CASSLDWYEQYF

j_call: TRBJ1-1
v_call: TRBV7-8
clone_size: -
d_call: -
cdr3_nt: TGTGCCAGCAGCCAATGGACCTCCGGGGGAACTGAAGCTTTCTTT
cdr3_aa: CASSQWTSGGTEAFF

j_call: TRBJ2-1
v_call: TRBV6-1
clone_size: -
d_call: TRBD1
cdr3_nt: TGTGCCAGCAGTTCCACGGGACAGGGGAATAATGAGCAGTTCTTC
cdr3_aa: CASSSTGQGNNEQFF

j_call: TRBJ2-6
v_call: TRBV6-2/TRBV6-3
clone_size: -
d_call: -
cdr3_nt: TGTGCCAGCAGGCGACAGAGCTCTGGGGCCAACGTCCTGACTTTC
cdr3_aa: CASRRQSSGANVLTF

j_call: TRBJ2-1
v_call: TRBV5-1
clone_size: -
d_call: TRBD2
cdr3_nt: TGCGCCAGCAGCTCCTACCCTAGCGGGGGAGAGCAGTTCTTC
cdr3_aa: CASSSYPSGGEQFF

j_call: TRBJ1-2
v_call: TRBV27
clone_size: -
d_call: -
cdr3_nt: TGTGCCAGCAGTCCCGGCTCCGTAGGGAACTATGGCTACACCTTC
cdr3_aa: CASSPGSVGNYGYTF

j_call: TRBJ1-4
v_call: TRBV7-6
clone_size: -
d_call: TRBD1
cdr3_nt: TGTGCCAGCAGCTTACAGGGGGCGAGGAGTGAAAAACTGTTTTTT
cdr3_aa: CASSLQGARSEKLFF

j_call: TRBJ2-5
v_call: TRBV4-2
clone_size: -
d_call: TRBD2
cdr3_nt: TGTGCCAGCAGAAAGGGGGCTAGCGGGGGGGCACGAGAGACCCAGTACTTC
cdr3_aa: CASRKGASGGARETQYF

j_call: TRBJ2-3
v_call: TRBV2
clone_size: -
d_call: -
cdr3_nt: TGTGCCAGCAGTGGCGGGGCCACAGATACGCAGTATTTT
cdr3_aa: CASSGGATDTQYF

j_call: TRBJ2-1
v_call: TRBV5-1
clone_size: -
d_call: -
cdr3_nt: TGCGCCAGCAGCTTTTCCAGGACTCCCCCTAGGGATGAGCAGTTCTTC
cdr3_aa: CASSFSRTPPRDEQFF

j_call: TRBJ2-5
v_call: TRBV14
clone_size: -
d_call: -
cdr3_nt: TGTGCCAGCAGCTCAATGAGGGGTAACTACCAAGAGACCCAGTACTTC
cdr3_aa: CASSSMRGNYQETQYF

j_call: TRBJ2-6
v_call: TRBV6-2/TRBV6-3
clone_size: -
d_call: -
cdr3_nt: TGTGCCAGCAGTCAGGCCAACGTCCTGACTTTC
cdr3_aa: CASSQANVLTF

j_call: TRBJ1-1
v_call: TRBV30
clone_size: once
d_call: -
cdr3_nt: TGTGCCTGGAGACAGCAGATGAACACTGAAGCTTTCTTT
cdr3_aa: CAWRQQMNTEAFF

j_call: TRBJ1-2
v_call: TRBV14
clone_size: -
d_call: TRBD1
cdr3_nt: TGTGCCAGCAGCTCCATAGACAGGGGGATTGGCTACACCTTC
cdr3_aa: CASSSIDRGIGYTF

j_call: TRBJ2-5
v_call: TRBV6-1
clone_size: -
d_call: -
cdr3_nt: TGTGCCAGCACCCAGGGTCTGTGGGGGGAGACCCAGTACTTC
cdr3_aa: CASTQGLWGETQYF

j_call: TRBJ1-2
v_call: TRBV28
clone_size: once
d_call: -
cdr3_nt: TGTGCCAGCAGTTTATGGTCGGTAGAAGGCTACACCTTC
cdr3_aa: CASSLWSVEGYTF

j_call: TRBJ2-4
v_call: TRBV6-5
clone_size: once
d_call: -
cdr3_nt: TGTGCCAGCAGTTTGGGGGGGCGGCCCGCGGACATTCAGTACTTC
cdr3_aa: CASSLGGRPADIQYF

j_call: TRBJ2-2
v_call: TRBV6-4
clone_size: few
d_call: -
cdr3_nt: TGTGCCAGCAGTGACCCCGGGGAGCTGTTTTTT
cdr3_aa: CASSDPGELFF

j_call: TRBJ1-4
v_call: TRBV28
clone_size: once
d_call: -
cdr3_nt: TGTGCCAGCAGTTCCCACAGGGCGGGGGTGTTTTTT
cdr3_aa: CASSSHRAGVFF

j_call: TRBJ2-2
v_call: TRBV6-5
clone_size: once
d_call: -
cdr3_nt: TGTGCCAGCTTGCAGGACAGTTACACCGGGGAGCTGTTTTTT
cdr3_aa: CASLQDSYTGELFF

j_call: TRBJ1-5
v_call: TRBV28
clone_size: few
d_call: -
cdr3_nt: TGTGCCAGCAGTCCCCCTGGGCAGGGGAATCAGCCCCAGCATTTT
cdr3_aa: CASSPPGQGNQPQHF

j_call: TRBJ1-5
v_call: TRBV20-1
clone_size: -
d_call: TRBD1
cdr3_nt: TGCAGTGCTAGAGTCCCGGGACAGGGAGCCAATCAGCCCCAGCATTTT
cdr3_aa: CSARVPGQGANQPQHF

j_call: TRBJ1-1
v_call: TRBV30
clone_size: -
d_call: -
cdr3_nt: TGTGCCTGGAGTGGGGCGGTCGGGTTGAACACTGAAGCTTTCTTT
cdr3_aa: CAWSGAVGLNTEAFF

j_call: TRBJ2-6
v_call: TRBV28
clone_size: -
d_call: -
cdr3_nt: TGTGCCAGCAGTTTGGCGGGGTCTGGTTGGGGCCAACGTCCTGACTTC
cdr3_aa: CASSLAGSGWGQRPDF

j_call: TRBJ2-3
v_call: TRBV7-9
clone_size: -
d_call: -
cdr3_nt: TGTGCCAGCAGCCCGCGTCGGGCAAGAGGGAGTACAGATACGCAGTATTTT
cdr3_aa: CASSPRRARGSTDTQYF

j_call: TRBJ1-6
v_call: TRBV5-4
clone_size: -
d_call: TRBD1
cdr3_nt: TGTGCCAGCAGTCTGGACAGGGGGAGCCTTTCACCCCTCCACTTT
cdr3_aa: CASSLDRGSLSPLHF

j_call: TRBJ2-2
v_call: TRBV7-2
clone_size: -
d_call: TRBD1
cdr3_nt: TGTGCCAGCAGCTTAGATGTCGGGACAGGAGGCACCGGGGAGCTGTTTTTT
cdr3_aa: CASSLDVGTGGTGELFF

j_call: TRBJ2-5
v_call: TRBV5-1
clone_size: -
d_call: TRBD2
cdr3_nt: TGCGCCAGCAGTCCTCTAGCGGGGGGGGCGAAGACCCAGTACTTC
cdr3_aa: CASSPLAGGAKTQYF

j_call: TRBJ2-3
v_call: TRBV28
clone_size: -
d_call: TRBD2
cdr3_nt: TGTGCCAGCAGTTTCCCGGGACTAGCGGGGGCCGGTAGCACAGATACGCAGTATTTT
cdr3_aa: CASSFPGLAGAGSTDTQYF

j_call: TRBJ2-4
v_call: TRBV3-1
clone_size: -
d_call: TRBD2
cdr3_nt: TGTGCCAGCAGCCACTCAGCGGGGGGGCTTGAGTGGCTCGCCAAAAACATTCAGTACTTC
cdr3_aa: CASSHSAGGLEWLAKNIQYF

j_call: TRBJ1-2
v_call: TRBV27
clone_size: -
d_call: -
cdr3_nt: TGTGCCAGCAGCTCCACGAGGCTGAACGGCTACACCTTC
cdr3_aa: CASSSTRLNGYTF

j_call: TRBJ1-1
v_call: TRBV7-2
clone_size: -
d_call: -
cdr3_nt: TGTGCCAGCAGCTCACTGCGGTGGGCAGATAAGACTGAAGCTTTCTTT
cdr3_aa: CASSSLRWADKTEAFF

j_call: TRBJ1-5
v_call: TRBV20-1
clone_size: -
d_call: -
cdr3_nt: TGCAGTGCTTTACGGGGGAGCAATCAGCCCCAGCATTTT
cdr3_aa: CSALRGSNQPQHF

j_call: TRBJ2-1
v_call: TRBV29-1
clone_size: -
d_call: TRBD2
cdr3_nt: TGCAGCCTGGGAGGGGGCTCTAGCGGGGCCTACAATGAGCAGTTCTTC
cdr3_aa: CSLGGGSSGAYNEQFF

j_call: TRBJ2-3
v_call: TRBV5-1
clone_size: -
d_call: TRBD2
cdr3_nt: TGCGCCAGCAGCGGGACTACCACAGATACGCAGTATTTT
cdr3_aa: CASSGTTTDTQYF

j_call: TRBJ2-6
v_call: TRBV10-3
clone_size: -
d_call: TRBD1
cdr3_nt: TGTGCCATCAGTGAGCGGGACAGTTCGGCGGGGGCCAACGTCCTGACTTTC
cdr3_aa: CAISERDSSAGANVLTF

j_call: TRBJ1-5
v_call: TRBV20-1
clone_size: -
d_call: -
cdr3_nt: TGCAGTGCTAGCGAGGGCCCCGATCAGCCCCAGCATTTT
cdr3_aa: CSASEGPDQPQHF